This T cell receptor beta chain appears in the sequencing data of a study of blood T cell repertoires in COVID-19. Overall study: Some COVID-19 samples were acute and others convalescent; all came from the United States, Italy and Spain. Sample material is recorded as cDNA or gDNA derived from T cells, B-cell-depleted T cells, or PBMCs.

This CDR3 region has 15 residues. Losses at the gene ends were 0 bases for V and 10 bases for J; bases not matched to a gene: 6. Germline V CDR1 and CDR2: LGHDT, YNNKEL (reference sequence). Original processing notes: From reference gene primer amplification, estimates of nucleated cell counts were derived. The repertoire was sequenced with immunoSEQ multiplex PCR; TCRdb's copy has only in-frame clones and lacks some. The V and J calls and clone size were taken over from that table, and D and trimming were inferred from the DNA. This table has over 65,000 clones, approximately 87% appearing once. The TCR originated in a human donor in a cohort sampled during active COVID-19. Input material: peripheral blood. This chain joins TRBV3-1 (or the pseudogene TRBV3-2) and TRBJ1-6, with 7 bases matching TRBD1. CDR3 in DNA: TGTGCCAGCAGCCAAGAAGTGACAGGGACCTCACCCCTCCACTTT. Translation: CASSQEVTGTSPLHF.